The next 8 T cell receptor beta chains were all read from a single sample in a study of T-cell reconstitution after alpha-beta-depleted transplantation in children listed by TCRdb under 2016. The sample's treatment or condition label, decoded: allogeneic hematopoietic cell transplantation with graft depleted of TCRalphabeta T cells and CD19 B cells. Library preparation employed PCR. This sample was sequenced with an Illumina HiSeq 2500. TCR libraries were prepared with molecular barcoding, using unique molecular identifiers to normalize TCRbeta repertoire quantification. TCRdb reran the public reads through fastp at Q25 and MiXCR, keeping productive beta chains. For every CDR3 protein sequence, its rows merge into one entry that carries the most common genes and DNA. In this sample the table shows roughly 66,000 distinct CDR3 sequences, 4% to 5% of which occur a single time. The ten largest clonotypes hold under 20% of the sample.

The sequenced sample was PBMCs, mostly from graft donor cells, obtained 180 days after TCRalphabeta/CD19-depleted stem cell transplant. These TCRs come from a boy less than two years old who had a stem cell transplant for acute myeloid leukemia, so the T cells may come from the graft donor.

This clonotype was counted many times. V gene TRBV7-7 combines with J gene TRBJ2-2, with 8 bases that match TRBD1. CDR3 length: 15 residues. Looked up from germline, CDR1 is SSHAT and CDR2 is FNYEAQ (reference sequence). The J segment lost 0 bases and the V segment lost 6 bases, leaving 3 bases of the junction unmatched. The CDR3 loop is CASRRGQANTGELFF. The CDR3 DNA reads TGTGCCAGCAGAAGGGGACAGGCGAACACCGGGGAGCTGTTTTTT. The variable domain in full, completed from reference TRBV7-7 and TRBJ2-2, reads GAGVSQSPRYKVTKRGQDVTLRCDPISSHATLYWYQQALGQGPEFLTYFNYEAQPDKSGLPSDRFSAERPEGSISTLTIQRTEQRDSAMYRCASRRGQANTGELFFGEGSRLTVL.

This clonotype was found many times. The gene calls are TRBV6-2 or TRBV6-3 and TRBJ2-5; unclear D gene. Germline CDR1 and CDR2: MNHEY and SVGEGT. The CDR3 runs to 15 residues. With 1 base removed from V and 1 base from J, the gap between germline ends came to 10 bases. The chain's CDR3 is CASSYYRLTQETQYF. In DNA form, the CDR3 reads TGTGCCAGCAGTTACTACAGACTGACCCAAGAGACCCAGTACTTC.

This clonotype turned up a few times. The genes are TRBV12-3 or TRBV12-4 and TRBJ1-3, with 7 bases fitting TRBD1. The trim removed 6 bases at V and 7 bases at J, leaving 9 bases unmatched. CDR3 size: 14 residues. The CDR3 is CASSRQTGRNTIYF. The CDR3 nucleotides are TGTGCCAGCAGCCGCCAGACAGGGAGGAACACCATATATTTT.

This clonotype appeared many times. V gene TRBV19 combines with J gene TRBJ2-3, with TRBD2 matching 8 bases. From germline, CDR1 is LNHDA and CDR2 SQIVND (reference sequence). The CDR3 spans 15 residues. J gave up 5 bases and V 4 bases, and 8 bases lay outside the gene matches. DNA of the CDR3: TGTGCCAGTAGTACTGCGGGGGGCGGGGGAGATACGCAGTATTTT. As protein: CASSTAGGGGDTQYF. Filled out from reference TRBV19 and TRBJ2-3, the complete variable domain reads DGGITQSPKYLFRKEGQNVTLSCEQNLNHDAMYWYRQDPGQGLRLIYYSQIVNDFQKGDIAEGYSVSREKKESFPLTVTSAQKNPTAFYLCASSTAGGGGDTQYFGPGTRLTVL.

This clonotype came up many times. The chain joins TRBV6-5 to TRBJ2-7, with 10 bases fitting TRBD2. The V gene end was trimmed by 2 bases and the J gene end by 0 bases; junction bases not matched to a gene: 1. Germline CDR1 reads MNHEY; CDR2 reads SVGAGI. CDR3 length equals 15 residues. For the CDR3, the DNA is TGTGCCAGCAGTTACACTAGCGGGGACTCCTACGAGCAGTACTTC. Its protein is CASSYTSGDSYEQYF.

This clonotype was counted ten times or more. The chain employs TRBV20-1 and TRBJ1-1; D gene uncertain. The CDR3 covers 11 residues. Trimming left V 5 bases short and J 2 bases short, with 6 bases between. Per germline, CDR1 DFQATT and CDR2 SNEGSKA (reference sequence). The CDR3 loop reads CSALHNTEAFF. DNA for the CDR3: TGCAGTGCTCTACACAACACTGAAGCTTTCTTT.

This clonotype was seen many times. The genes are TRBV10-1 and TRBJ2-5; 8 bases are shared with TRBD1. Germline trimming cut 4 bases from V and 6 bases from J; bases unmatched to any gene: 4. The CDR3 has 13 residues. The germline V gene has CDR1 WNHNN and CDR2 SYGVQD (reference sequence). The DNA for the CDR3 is TGCGCCAGCAGTGCTCGACAGGGGCAGACCCAGTACTTC. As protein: CASSARQGQTQYF.

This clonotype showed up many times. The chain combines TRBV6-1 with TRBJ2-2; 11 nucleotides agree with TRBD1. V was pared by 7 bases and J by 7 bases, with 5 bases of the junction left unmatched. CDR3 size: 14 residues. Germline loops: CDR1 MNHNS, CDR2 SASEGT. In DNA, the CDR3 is TGTGCCAGCACCGGGACAGGGGGAGGCGGGGAGCTGTTTTTT. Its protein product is CASTGTGGGGELFF.